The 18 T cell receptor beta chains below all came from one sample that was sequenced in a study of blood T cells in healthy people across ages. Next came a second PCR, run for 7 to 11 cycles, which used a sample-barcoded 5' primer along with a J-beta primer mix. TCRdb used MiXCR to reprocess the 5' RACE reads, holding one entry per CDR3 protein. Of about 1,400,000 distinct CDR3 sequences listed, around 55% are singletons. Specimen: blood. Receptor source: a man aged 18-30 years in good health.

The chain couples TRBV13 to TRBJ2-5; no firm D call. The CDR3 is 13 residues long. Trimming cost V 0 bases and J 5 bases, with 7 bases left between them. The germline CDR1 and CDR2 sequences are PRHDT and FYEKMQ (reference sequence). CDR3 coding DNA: TGTGCCAGCAGCTTAGGCGTTTTTGAGACCCAGTACTTC. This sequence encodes CASSLGVFETQYF.

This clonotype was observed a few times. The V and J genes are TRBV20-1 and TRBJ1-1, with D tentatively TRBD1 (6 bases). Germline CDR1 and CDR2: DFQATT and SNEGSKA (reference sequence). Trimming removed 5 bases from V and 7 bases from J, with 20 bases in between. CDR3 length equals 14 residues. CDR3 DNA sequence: TGCAGTGCTTCATCTACAGGGAGGAATAATGAAGCTTTCTTT. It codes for CSASSTGRNNEAFF.

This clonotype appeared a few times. The CDR3 coding sequence is TGTGCCAGCGGGGGTGGAGCCCACCAAGAGACCCAGTACTTC. Its protein is CASGGGAHQETQYF. The chain recombines TRBV12-3 or TRBV12-4 with TRBJ2-5; TRBD1 or TRBD2 may be the D gene (5 bases each). The V end was cut by 8 bases, the J end by 0 bases, with 13 bases between. The CDR3 consists of 14 residues.

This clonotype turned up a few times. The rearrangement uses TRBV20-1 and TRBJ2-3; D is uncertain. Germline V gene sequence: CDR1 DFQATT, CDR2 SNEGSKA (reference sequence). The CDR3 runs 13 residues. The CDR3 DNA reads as TGCACCCTTGCGAGTACTAGCACAGATACGCAGTATTTT. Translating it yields CTLASTSTDTQYF.

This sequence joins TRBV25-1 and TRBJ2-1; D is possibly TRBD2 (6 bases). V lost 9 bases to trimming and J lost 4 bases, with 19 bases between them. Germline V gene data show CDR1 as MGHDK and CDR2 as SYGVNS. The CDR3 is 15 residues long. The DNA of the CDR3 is TGTGCCAGTGCCGGAATGGGACTGAGGTACAATGAGCAGTTCTTC. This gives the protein CASAGMGLRYNEQFF.

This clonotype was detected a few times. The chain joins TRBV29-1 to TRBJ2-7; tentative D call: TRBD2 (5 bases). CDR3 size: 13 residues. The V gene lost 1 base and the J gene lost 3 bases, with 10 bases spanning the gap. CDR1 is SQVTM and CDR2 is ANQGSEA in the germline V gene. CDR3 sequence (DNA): TGCAGCGTTGAAGGGACTCCCGACTACGAGCAGTACTTC. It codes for CSVEGTPDYEQYF.

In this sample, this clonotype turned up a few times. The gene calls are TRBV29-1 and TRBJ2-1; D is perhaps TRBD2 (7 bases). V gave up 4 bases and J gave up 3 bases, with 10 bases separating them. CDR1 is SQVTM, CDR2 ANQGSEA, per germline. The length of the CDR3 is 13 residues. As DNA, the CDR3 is TGCAGCGTTGGGGGGGGCCTCTACAATGAGCAGTTCTTC. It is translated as CSVGGGLYNEQFF.

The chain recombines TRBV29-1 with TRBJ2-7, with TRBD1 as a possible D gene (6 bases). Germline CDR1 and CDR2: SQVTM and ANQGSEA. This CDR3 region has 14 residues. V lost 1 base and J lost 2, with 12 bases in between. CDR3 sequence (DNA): TGCAGCGTTGAAGCTGGACAGACTACCTACGAGCAGTACTTC. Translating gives CSVEAGQTTYEQYF.

The CDR3 DNA sequence: TGCAGCGCTGGACAGAAGAACACTGAAGCTTTCTTT. It translates to CSAGQKNTEAFF. The V call is TRBV29-1, the J call TRBJ1-1, with D maybe TRBD1 (6 bases). Between the trimmed V and J ends, which lost 7 bases and 1 base, there was a span of 10 bases. Germline V gene sequence: CDR1 SQVTM, CDR2 ANQGSEA. The CDR3 is 12 residues long.

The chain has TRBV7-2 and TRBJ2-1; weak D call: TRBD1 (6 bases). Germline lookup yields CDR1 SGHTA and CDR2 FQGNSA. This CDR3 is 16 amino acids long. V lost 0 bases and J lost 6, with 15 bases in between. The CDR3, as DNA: TGTGCCAGCAGCTTAGCTCACTTAGGGGGATCCAATGAGCAGTTCTTC. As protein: CASSLAHLGGSNEQFF. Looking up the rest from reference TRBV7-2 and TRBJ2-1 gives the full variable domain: GAGVSQSPSNKVTEKGKDVELRCDPISGHTALYWYRQSLGQGLEFLIYFQGNSAPDKSGLPSDRFSAERTGGSVSTLTIQRTQQEDSAVYLCASSLAHLGGSNEQFFGPGTRLTVL.

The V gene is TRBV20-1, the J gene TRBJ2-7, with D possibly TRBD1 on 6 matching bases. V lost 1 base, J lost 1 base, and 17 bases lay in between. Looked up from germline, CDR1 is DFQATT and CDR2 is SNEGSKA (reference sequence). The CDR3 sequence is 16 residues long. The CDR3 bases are TGCAGTGCTAGAGGCCAAACGGACAGATTATCCTACGAGCAGTACTTC. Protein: CSARGQTDRLSYEQYF.

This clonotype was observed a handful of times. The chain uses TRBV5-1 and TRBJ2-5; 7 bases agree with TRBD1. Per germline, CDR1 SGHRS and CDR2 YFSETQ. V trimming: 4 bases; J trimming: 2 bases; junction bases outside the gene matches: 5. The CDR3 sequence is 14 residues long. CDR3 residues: CASSMVQGQETQYF. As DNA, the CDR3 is TGCGCCAGCAGCATGGTACAGGGGCAAGAGACCCAGTACTTC.

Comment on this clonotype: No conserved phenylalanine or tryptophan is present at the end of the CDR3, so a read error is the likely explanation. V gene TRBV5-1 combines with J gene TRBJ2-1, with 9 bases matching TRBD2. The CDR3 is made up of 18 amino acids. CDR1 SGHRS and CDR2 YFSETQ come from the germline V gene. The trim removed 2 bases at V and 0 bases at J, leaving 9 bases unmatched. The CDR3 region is CASSFASGESSSYNEQFC. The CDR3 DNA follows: TGCGCCAGCAGCTTCGCTAGCGGGGAATCTAGCTCCTACAATGAGCAGTTCTGC.

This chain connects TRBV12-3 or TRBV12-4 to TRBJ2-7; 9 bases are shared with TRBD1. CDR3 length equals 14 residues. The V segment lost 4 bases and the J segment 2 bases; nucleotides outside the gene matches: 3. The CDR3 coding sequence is TGTGCCAGCAGTTGGGGGGACAGGGCCTACGAGCAGTACTTC. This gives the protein CASSWGDRAYEQYF.

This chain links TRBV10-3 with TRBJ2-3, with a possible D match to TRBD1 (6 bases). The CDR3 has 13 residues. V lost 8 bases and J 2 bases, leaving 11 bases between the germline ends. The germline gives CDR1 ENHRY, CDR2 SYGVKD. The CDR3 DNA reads TGTGCCATCCTTGAGGGGGTCACAGATACGCAGTATTTT. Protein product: CAILEGVTDTQYF.

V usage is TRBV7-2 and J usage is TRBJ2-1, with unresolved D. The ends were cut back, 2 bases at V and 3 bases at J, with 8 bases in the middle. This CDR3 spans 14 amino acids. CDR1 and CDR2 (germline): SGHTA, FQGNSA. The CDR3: CASSLIIDYNEQFF. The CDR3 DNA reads TGTGCCAGCAGCTTAATAATTGACTACAATGAGCAGTTCTTC.

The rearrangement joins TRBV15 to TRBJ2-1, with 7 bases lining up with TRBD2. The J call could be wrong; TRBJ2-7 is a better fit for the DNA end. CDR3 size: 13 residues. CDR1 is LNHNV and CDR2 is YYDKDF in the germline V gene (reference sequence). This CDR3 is CATSSVTSAEQYF. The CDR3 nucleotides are TGTGCCACCAGCAGCGTCACTAGCGCCGAGCAGTACTTC.

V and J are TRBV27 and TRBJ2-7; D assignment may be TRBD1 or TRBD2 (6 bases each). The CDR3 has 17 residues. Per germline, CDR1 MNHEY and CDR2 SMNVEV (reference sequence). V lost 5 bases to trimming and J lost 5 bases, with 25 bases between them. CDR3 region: CASSGVNEGGNCDEQYF. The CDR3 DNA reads TGTGCCAGCAGTGGAGTAAATGAGGGGGGAAACTGCGACGAGCAGTACTTC.